This T cell receptor (beta chain) was identified during a study of CD8 T cells in Susac syndrome. RNA in amounts of roughly 0.5 to 1 ug was reverse transcribed with random hexamers. Amplification of the TCR beta CDR3 was carried out by immunoSEQ multiplex PCR, which spanned a total of 54 Vbeta and 13 Jbeta segments. A single record per CDR3 protein comes from TCRdb applying MiXCR to the immunoSEQ multiplex PCR reads. Of over 95,000 distinct CDR3 sequences in the sample, under 95% were seen once. TCR beta sequencing was performed on blood CD8+ and CD4+ T cells. While serving as controls, healthy donors were matched for age and sex. While CD8+ and CD4+ T cells were isolated negatively, TEMRA cells were enriched by FACS. CDR3 length: 13 amino acids. V was trimmed by 8 bases and J by 3 bases, leaving 12 bases between them.

The TCR originated in a human donor in good health. This chain joins TRBV12-3 or TRBV12-4 and TRBJ2-3; D possibly matches TRBD1 or TRBD2 (6 bases each). The sequencing input was CD8+ T cells from PBMCs. CDR3 in amino acids: CASLLGGTDTQYF. The CDR3, as DNA: TGTGCCAGCTTACTAGGGGGGACAGATACGCAGTATTTT.